This record concerns one T cell receptor (beta chain) sequence. Antigen: not known. The data were obtained in a study of cytotoxic CD8 clonotypes in ibrutinib-treated CLL. Study-wide background: Around 10 relapsed/refractory, roughly 15 treatment-naive; under 18 IGHV unmutated. Points from the study as a whole: Clonality was higher at baseline than in age-matched healthy donors and tracked circulating CD8+ T-cell counts.

Sequenced by immunoSEQ multiplex PCR; TCRdb stores in-frame clones only, minus some. The data show around 150,000 clones, more than 65% seen once. Sequencing was performed on PBMCs, taken after 12 months of ibrutinib treatment. The sequence was obtained from a human donor with chronic lymphocytic leukemia.

The CDR3 spells CASSPYRALLGNQPQHF. CDR3 DNA: TGTGCCAGCAGCCCTTACCGGGCCCTCCTTGGCAATCAGCCCCAGCATTTT. V gene TRBV7-8 combines with J gene TRBJ1-5; no clear D gene. Germline loops: CDR1 SGHVS, CDR2 FQNEAQ. This CDR3 is built from 17 residues. V shed 5 bases and J shed 2 bases, with 19 bases lying between them.